The T cell receptor (beta chain) described here comes from a study of beta chain features in type 1 diabetes. Study conclusions and caveats: Whether HLA type affects TCRB rearrangement stayed undetermined in the present work. The study found that naive, central memory and Treg TCRB repertoires appeared more similar in patients than in healthy donors. Shortening of TCRB CDR3s, moderate but significant, appeared in all four CD4+ subsets of Type 1 diabetes patients.

A note on this clone: Its antigen is not identified.

Trimming took 4 bases from V and 0 from J; bases not matched to a gene: 7. The CDR3 covers 16 residues. Looked up from germline, CDR1 is SGHNT and CDR2 is YYREEE (reference sequence). The isolated RNA, all of it, was reverse transcribed, so expressed TCRB transcripts were what got sequenced. Generated by immunoSEQ multiplex PCR, the TCRdb table keeps only in-frame clones and is missing some. This table has 200,000 to 300,000 clones, just over 20% appearing once. Naive, central memory, regulatory and stem cell-like memory cells within the CD4+ compartment were sorted using CD45RO/CCR7/CD25/CD127/CD95/CD27.

Sequencing input: naive CD4+ T cells from blood. The rearrangement joins TRBV5-4 to TRBJ2-3; 8 bases line up with TRBD1. This sequence was found in a woman aged 40 to 49 with type 1 diabetes. The CDR3 is CASSRSGTGSTDTQYF. CDR3 coding DNA: TGTGCCAGCAGCAGGTCCGGGACAGGCAGCACAGATACGCAGTATTTT.